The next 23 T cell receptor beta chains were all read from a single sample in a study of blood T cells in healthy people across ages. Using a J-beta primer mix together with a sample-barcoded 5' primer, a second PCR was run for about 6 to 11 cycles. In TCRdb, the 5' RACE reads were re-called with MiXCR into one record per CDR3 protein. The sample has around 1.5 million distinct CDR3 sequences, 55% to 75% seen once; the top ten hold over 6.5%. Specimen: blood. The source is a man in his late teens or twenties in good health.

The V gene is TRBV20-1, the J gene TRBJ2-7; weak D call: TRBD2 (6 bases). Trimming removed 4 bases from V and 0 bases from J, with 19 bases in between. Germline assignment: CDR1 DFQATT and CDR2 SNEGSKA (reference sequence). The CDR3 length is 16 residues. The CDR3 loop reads CSATIVRGTFSYEQYF. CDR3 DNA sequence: TGCAGTGCTACCATCGTTCGGGGGACCTTCTCCTACGAGCAGTACTTC.

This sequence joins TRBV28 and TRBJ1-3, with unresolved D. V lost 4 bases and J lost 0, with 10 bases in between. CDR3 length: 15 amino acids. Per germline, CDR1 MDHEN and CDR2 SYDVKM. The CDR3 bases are TGTGCCAGCAGTTCACAGTCCCTCTCTGGAAACACCATATATTTT. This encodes CASSSQSLSGNTIYF. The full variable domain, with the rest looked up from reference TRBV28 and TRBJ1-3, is DVKVTQSSRYLVKRTGEKVFLECVQDMDHENMFWYRQDPGLGLRLIYFSYDVKMKEKGDIPEGYSVSREKKERFSLILESASTNQTSMYLCASSSQSLSGNTIYFGEGSWLTVV.

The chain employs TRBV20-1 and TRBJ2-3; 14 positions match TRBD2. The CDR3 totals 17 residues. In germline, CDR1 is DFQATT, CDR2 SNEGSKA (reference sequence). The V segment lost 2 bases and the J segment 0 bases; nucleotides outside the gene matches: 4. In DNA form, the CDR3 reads TGCAGTGCTAGAACCGGGACTAGCGGGAGAAGCACAGATACGCAGTATTTT. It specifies CSARTGTSGRSTDTQYF.

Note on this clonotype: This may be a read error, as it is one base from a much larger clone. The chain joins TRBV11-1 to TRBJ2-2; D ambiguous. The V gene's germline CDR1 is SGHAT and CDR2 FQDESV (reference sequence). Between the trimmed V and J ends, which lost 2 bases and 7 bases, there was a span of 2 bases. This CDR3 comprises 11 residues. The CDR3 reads CASSLIGELFF. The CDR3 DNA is TGTGCCAGCAGCTTAATCGGGGAGCTGTTTTTT.

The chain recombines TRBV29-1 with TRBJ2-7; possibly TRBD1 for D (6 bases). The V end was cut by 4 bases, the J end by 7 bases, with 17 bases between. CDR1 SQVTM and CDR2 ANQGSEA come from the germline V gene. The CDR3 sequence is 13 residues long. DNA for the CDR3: TGCAGCGTTGCCTGGAGCAGGGACAATGAGCAGTACTTC. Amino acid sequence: CSVAWSRDNEQYF.

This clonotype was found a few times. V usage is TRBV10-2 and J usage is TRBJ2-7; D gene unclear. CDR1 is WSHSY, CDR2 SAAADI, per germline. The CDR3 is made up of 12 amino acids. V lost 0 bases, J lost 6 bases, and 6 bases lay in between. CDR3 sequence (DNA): TGCGCCAGCAGTGAGTCGTTCGGCGAGCAGTACTTC. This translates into CASSESFGEQYF.

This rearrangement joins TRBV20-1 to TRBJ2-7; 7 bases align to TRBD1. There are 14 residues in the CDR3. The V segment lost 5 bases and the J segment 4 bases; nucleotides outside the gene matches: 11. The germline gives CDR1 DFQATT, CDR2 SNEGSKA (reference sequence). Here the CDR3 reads CSAPGTEGLYEQYF. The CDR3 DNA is TGCAGTGCTCCAGGGACAGAAGGTCTTTACGAGCAGTACTTC.

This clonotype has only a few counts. CDR3 DNA sequence: TGCAGTGCTTCCAGTTCTGCAACTAATGAAAAACTGTTTTTT. This codes for CSASSSATNEKLFF. The chain is built from TRBV20-1 and TRBJ1-4; D remains unclear. The germline V gene encodes CDR1 DFQATT and CDR2 SNEGSKA (reference sequence). The V gene lost 5 bases and the J gene lost 0 bases, with 10 bases spanning the gap. This CDR3 region has 14 residues.

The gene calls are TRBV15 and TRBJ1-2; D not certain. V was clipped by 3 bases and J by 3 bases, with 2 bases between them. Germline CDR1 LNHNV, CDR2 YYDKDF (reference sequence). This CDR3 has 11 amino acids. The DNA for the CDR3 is TGTGCCACCAGCAGGGACTATGGCTACACCTTC. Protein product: CATSRDYGYTF.

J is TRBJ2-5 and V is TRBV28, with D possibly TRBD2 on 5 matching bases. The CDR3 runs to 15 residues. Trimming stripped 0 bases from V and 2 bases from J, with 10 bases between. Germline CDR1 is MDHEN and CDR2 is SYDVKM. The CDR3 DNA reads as TGTGCCAGCAGTTTATGGGCGCGGGCACAAGAGACCCAGTACTTC. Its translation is CASSLWARAQETQYF.

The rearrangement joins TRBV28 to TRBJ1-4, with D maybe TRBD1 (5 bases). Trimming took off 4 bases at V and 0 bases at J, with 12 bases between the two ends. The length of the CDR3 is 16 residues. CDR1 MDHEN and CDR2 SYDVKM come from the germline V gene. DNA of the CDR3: TGTGCCAGCAGTTCTCAGGGTCAAGCAACTAATGAAAAACTGTTTTTT. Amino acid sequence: CASSSQGQATNEKLFF.

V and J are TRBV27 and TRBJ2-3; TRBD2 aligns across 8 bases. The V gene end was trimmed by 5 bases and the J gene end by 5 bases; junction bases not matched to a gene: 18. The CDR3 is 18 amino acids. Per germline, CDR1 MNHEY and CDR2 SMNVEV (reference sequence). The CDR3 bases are TGTGCCAGCAGTCCCTACCTCGGACTAGCAGGTGTCATAGATACGCAGTATTTT. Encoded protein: CASSPYLGLAGVIDTQYF.

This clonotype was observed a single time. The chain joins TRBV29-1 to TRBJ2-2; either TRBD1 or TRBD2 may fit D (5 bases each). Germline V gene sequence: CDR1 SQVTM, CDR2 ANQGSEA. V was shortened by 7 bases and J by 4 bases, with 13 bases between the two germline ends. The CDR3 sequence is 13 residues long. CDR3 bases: TGCAGCGCATCGGATGGGACCACCGGGGAGCTGTTTTTT. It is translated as CSASDGTTGELFF.

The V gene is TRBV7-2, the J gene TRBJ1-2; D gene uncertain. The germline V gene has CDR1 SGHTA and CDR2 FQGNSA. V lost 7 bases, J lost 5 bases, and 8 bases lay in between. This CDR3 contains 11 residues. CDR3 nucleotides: TGTGCCAGCACCTCCCCGTATGGCTACACCTTC. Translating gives CASTSPYGYTF.

The DNA of the CDR3 is TGCAGCGCGACGGCTTTGGGACTCGAGCAGTTCTTC. Protein product: CSATALGLEQFF. This sequence joins TRBV20-1 and TRBJ2-1, with TRBD2 as a possible D gene (6 bases). CDR3 length equals 12 residues. From germline, CDR1 is DFQATT and CDR2 SNEGSKA (reference sequence).

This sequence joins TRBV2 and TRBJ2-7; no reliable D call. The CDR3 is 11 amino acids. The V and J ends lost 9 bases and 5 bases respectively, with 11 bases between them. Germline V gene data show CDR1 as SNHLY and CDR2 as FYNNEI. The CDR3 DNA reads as TGTGCCAGTGTATACGTAAACGAGCAGTACTTC. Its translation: CASVYVNEQYF.

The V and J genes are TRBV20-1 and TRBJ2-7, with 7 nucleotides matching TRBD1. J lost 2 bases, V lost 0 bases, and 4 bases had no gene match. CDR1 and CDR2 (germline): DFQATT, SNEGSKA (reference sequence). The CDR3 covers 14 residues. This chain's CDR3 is CSARDSRGTYEQYF. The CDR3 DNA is TGCAGTGCTAGAGATTCCAGGGGGACCTACGAGCAGTACTTC.

The chain's CDR3 is CANLAGAGYNEQFF. In DNA, the CDR3 is TGTGCCAACCTAGCGGGAGCAGGCTACAATGAGCAGTTCTTC. The V gene is TRBV2, the J gene TRBJ2-1; TRBD2 agrees at 10 bases. Losses at the gene ends were 10 bases for V and 3 bases for J; bases not matched to a gene: 6. The length of the CDR3 is 14 residues. Germline-derived CDR1 and CDR2 are SNHLY and FYNNEI. Looking up the rest from reference TRBV2 and TRBJ2-1 gives the full variable domain: EPEVTQTPSHQVTQMGQEVILRCVPISNHLYFYWYRQILGQKVEFLVSFYNNEISEKSEIFDDQFSVERPDGSNFTLKIRSTKLEDSAMYFCANLAGAGYNEQFFGPGTRLTVL.

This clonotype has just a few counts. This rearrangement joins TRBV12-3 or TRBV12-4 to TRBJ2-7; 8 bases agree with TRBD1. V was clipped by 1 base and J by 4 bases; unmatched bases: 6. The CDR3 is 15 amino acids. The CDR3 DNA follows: TGTGCCAGCAGTTTAGACGGTCAGGGGGCGTACGAGCAGTACTTC. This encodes CASSLDGQGAYEQYF.

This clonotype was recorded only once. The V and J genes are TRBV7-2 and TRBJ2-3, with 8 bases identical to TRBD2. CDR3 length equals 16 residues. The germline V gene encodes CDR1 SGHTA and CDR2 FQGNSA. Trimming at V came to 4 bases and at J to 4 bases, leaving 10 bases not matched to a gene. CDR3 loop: CASSSISGGPADTQYF. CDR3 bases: TGTGCCAGCAGCTCAATTTCGGGGGGGCCTGCAGATACGCAGTATTTT. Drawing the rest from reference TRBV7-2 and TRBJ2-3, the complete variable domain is GAGVSQSPSNKVTEKGKDVELRCDPISGHTALYWYRQSLGQGLEFLIYFQGNSAPDKSGLPSDRFSAERTGGSVSTLTIQRTQQEDSAVYLCASSSISGGPADTQYFGPGTRLTVL.

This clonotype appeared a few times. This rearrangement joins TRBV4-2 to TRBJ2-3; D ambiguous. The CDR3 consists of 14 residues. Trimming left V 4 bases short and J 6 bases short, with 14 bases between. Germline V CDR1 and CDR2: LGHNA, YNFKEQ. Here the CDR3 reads CASSPSRFYDTQYF. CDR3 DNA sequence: TGTGCCAGCAGCCCATCTAGATTCTACGATACGCAGTATTTT.

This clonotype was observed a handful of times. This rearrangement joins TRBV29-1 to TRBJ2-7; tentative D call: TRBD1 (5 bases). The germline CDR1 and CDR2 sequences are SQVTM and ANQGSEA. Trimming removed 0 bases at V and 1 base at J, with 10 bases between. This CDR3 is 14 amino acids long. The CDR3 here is CSVEDQGGSYEQYF. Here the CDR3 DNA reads TGCAGCGTTGAAGATCAGGGCGGATCCTACGAGCAGTACTTC.

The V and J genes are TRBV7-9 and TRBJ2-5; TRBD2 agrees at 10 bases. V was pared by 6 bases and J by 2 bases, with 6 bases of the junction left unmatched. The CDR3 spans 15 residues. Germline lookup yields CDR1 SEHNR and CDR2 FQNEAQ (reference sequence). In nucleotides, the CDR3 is TGTGCCAGCAGTCCCGGAGCGGGGGGGCAAGAGACCCAGTACTTC. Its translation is CASSPGAGGQETQYF.